These 14 T cell receptor beta chains were all obtained from the same sample, sequenced in a study of shared clonotypes between healthy human individuals. Naive CD8 cells comprised CD45RO-negative, CCR7-positively selected cells, excluding terminally differentiated effector memory CD45RA+ cells. Sequenced by immunoSEQ multiplex PCR; TCRdb stores in-frame clones only, minus some. The sample holds around 620,000 clones; roughly 95% are singletons and the top ten take approximately 0.11%. The sequenced sample consisted of naive CD8+ T cells sorted from blood. The receptors stem from a woman aged 25 to 45 in good health.

CDR3 bases: TGTGCCAGCGGCATAGGGAACACAGATACGCAGTATTTT. Encoded protein: CASGIGNTDTQYF. The chain has TRBV5-4 and TRBJ2-3; D unresolved. Germline loops: CDR1 SGHNT, CDR2 YYREEE (reference sequence). Trimming stripped 7 bases from V and 2 bases from J, with 11 bases between. The CDR3 has 13 amino acids.

The chain combines TRBV5-4 with TRBJ1-1, with D maybe TRBD1 (6 bases). The V gene lost 3 bases and the J gene lost 1 base, with 13 bases spanning the gap. There are 15 residues in the CDR3. Per the germline V gene, CDR1 is SGHNT and CDR2 is YYREEE (reference sequence). Here the CDR3 reads CASSYDPRGNTEAFF. As DNA, the CDR3 is TGTGCCAGCAGCTACGACCCCAGGGGGAACACTGAAGCTTTCTTT.

This rearrangement joins TRBV28 to TRBJ2-7; no reliable D call. The germline V gene encodes CDR1 MDHEN and CDR2 SYDVKM. The CDR3 contains 12 residues. Trimming took 6 bases from V and 7 from J, leaving 13 bases between them. In nucleotides, the CDR3 is TGTGCCAGCAGAGGGCTCCGAAAGGAGCAGTACTTC. Translation: CASRGLRKEQYF.

J is TRBJ2-7 and V is TRBV19; the D is unclear. The CDR3 contains 11 residues. CDR1 and CDR2 (germline): LNHDA, SQIVND (reference sequence). V was trimmed by 6 bases and J by 4 bases, leaving 7 bases between them. CDR3 bases: TGTGCCAGTAGCAACCGTTACGAGCAGTACTTC. Protein: CASSNRYEQYF.

The chain couples TRBV7-8 to TRBJ2-5; 7 bases agree with TRBD2. Gene TRBJ2-7 matches the end of the DNA better, so the J call may be wrong. The CDR3 is 15 amino acids. Germline V gene sequence: CDR1 SGHVS, CDR2 FQNEAQ. Here the CDR3 DNA reads TGTGCCAGCAGCGCCATTTGGGGGAGGGCCTACGAGCAGTACTTC. It encodes CASSAIWGRAYEQYF.

This chain links TRBV5-1 with TRBJ1-4; 7 nucleotides match TRBD1. Trimming removed 0 bases from V and 5 bases from J; junction bases left unmatched: 4. In germline, CDR1 is SGHRS, CDR2 YFSETQ. The CDR3 has 15 residues. The CDR3 is CASSLGQGSNEKLFF. Here the CDR3 DNA reads TGCGCCAGCAGCTTGGGACAGGGATCCAATGAAAAACTGTTTTTT.

The V and J genes are TRBV16 and TRBJ2-5; 7 nucleotides match TRBD1. CDR1 and CDR2 (germline): KGHSY, FQNENV. With 1 base clipped from V and 7 bases from J, the junction kept 15 bases outside the gene matches. This CDR3 region has 17 residues. The CDR3 loop is CASSQLLGQVENSTQYF. The CDR3 bases are TGTGCCAGCAGCCAATTACTAGGACAGGTGGAGAATTCGACCCAGTACTTC.

The CDR3 region has the DNA TGTGCCAGCACGCCCGGGAGTCCCTACGAGCAGTACTTC. Translated, it gives CASTPGSPYEQYF. The chain employs TRBV28 and TRBJ2-7; weak D call: TRBD2 (6 bases). V shed 7 bases and J shed 2 bases, with 12 bases lying between them. This CDR3 comprises 13 residues. Germline lookup yields CDR1 MDHEN and CDR2 SYDVKM.

The J gene is TRBJ1-5, the V gene TRBV28, with D possibly TRBD1 on 5 matching bases. The CDR3 covers 14 residues. Germline-derived CDR1 and CDR2 are MDHEN and SYDVKM. The V and J ends lost 6 bases and 6 bases respectively, with 15 bases between them. CDR3 residues: CASRPTALGQPQHF. The CDR3 DNA follows: TGTGCCAGCAGGCCGACAGCCCTCGGTCAGCCCCAGCATTTT.

V gene TRBV28 combines with J gene TRBJ1-5; D ambiguous. Germline V gene sequence: CDR1 MDHEN, CDR2 SYDVKM. Trimming cost V 6 bases and J 0 bases, with 9 bases left between them. The CDR3 length is 14 residues. The CDR3 sequence: CASRPQASNQPQHF. CDR3 nucleotides: TGTGCCAGCAGACCACAAGCTAGCAATCAGCCCCAGCATTTT.

V and J are TRBV11-2 and TRBJ1-2; tentative D call: TRBD1 (5 bases). CDR1 is SGHAT, CDR2 FQNNGV, per germline. V was pared by 0 bases and J by 7 bases, with 18 bases between. The CDR3 is 16 residues long. The DNA for the CDR3 is TGTGCCAGCAGCTTAGATTCCCTGGGGCCTCTTCTTGGCTACACCTTC. Translation: CASSLDSLGPLLGYTF.

J is TRBJ2-3 and V is TRBV29-1; TRBD2 agrees at 11 bases. This CDR3 spans 14 amino acids. The J segment lost 4 bases and the V segment lost 7 bases, leaving 7 bases of the junction unmatched. Germline-derived CDR1 and CDR2 are SQVTM and ANQGSEA. CDR3 sequence reads: CSARLAGSPDTQYF. The CDR3 DNA is TGCAGCGCACGACTAGCGGGAAGCCCAGATACGCAGTATTTT.

The chain recombines TRBV28 with TRBJ2-7, with 9 bases aligning to TRBD2. CDR1 and CDR2 (germline): MDHEN, SYDVKM. J gave up 4 bases and V 5 bases, and 12 bases lay outside the gene matches. The CDR3 spans 16 residues. CDR3 region: CASSHLGSGGSYEQYF. The CDR3 nucleotides are TGTGCCAGCAGTCATTTGGGGAGCGGGGGGTCGTACGAGCAGTACTTC.

This clone was counted a single time. This sequence joins TRBV5-1 and TRBJ2-7; D might be TRBD2 (6 bases). With 3 bases removed from V and 1 base from J, the gap between germline ends came to 14 bases. The CDR3 runs 15 residues. CDR1 and CDR2 from the germline V gene are SGHRS and YFSETQ. The CDR3 region has the DNA TGCGCCAGCAGCTGGACGAGCGGGTATTCCTACGAGCAGTACTTC. Amino acids: CASSWTSGYSYEQYF.